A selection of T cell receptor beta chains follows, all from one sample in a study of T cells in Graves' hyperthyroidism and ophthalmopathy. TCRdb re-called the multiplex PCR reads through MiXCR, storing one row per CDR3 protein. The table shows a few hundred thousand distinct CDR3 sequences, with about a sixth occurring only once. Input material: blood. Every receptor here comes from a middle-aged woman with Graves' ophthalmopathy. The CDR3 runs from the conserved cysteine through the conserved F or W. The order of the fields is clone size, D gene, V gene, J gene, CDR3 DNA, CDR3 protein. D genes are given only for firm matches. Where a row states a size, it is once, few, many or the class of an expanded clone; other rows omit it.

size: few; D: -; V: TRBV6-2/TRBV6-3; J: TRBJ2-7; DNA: TGTGCCAGCAGGGACTTCCTCTACGAGCAGTACTTC; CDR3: CASRDFLYEQYF
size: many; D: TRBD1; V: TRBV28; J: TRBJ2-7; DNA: TGTGCCAGCAGTTTTCTTTTACGGGACAGGGGTTACGAGCAGTACTTC; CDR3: CASSFLLRDRGYEQYF
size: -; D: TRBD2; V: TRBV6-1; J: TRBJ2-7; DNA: TGTGCCAGCAGGGGAGCGGGAGGGTTCGACGAGCAGTACTTC; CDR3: CASRGAGGFDEQYF
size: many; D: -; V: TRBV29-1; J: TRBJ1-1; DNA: TGCAGCGGGACGGACAGGAACACTGAAGCTTTCTTT; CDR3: CSGTDRNTEAFF
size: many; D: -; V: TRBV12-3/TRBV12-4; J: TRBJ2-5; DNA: TGTGCCAGCAAGGAGGGGGCAAGGGAGACCCAGTACTTC; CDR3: CASKEGARETQYF
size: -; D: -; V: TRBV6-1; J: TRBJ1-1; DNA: TGTGCCAGCATAAAGACCGTGGGCAGGGAAGCTTTCTTT; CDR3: CASIKTVGREAFF
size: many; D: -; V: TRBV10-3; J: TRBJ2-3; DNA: TGTGCCATCAAAGAGCGAAACACAGATACGCAGTATTTT; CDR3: CAIKERNTDTQYF
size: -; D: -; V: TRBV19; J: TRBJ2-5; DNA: TGTGCCAGTACAGTCGGGAGCTTCTACGGAGAGACCCAGTACTTC; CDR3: CASTVGSFYGETQYF
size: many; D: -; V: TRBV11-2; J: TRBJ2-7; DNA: TGTGCCAGCAGTTTGACCGGGACGGCCACCTACGAGCAGTACTTC; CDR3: CASSLTGTATYEQYF
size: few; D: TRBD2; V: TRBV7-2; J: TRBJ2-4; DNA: TGTGCCAGCAGCTTAATCGGGGGGTTCGGGGACATTCAGTACTTC; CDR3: CASSLIGGFGDIQYF
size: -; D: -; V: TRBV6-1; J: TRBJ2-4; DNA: TGTGCCAGCAGCTCCGGGACCGTTAAAGCCAAAAACATTCAGTACTTC; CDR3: CASSSGTVKAKNIQYF
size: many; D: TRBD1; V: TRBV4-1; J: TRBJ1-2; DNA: TGCGCCAGCAGCCGCGAAGCTTCAGGGGGCGCCGGGTATGGCTACACCTTC; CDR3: CASSREASGGAGYGYTF
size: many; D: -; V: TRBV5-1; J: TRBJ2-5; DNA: TGCGCCAGCAGCTTGGTGGAGGGACTAGAGACCCAGTACTTC; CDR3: CASSLVEGLETQYF
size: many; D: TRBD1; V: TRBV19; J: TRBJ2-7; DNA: TGTGCCAGTAGTAAGGGACAGCCCTACGAGCAGTACTTC; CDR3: CASSKGQPYEQYF
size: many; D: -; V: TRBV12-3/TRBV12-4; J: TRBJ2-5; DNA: TGTGCCAGCAGTTTAGGGTTCGGCAGCCAAGAGACCCAGTACTTC; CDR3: CASSLGFGSQETQYF
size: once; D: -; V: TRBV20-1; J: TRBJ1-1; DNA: TGCAGTGCTAGAGACAGGAAGAACACTGAAGCTTTCTTT; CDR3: CSARDRKNTEAFF
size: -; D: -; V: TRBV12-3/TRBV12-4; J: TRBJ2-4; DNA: TGTGCCAGCAGGACCACAGGGATCGGCATTCAGTACTTC; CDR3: CASRTTGIGIQYF
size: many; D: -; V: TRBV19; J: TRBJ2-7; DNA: TGTGCCAGTAGTGTTCAGTCCGGCTACGAGCAGTACTTC; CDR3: CASSVQSGYEQYF
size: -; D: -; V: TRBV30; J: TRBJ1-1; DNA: TGTGCCTGGAGTATTGGGGGCACTGAAGCTTTCTTT; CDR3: CAWSIGGTEAFF
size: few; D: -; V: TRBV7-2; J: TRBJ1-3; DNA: TGTGCCAGCAGCCCCCAGGGGCAGACTGGAAACACCATATATTTT; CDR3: CASSPQGQTGNTIYF
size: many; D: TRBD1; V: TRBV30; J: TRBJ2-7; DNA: TGTGCCTGGAGTAAACGACAGGGAGCCTACGAGCAGTACTTC; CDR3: CAWSKRQGAYEQYF
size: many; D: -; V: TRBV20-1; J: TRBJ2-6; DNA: TGCAGTGCTAGAGTTTCTACAGCAGCTGGGGCCAACGTCCTGACTTTC; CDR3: CSARVSTAAGANVLTF
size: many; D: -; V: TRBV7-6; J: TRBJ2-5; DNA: TGTGCCAGCAGCCGGACCGCGGGGGAGACCCAGTACTTC; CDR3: CASSRTAGETQYF
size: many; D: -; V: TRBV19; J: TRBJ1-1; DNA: TGTGCCAGTAGTATCGGGACCACCCGCCGCATGAACACTGAAGCTTTCTTT; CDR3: CASSIGTTRRMNTEAFF
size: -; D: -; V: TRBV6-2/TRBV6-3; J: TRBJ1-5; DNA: TGTGCGACGCTGGGGGGAACAGGGCAGAATCAGCCCCAGCATTTT; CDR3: CATLGGTGQNQPQHF
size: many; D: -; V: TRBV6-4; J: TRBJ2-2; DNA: TGTGCCAGCAGGGGATTCACGGACAGAACGAACACCGGGGAGCTGTTTTTT; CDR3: CASRGFTDRTNTGELFF
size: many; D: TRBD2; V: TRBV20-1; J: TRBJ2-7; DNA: TGCAGTGCTATTAGCGGGAGGGACCACTACGAGCAGTACTTC; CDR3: CSAISGRDHYEQYF
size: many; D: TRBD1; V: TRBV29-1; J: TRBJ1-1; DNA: TGCAGCGTTGGACAGGGGAACACTGAAGCTTTCTTT; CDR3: CSVGQGNTEAFF
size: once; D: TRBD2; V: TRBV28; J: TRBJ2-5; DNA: TGTGCCAGCAGTCGGACTAGCGGGAGACAGGCAGAGACCCAGTACTTC; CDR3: CASSRTSGRQAETQYF
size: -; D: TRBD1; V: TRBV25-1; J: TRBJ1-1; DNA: TGTGCCAGCAGTGACGCAGGGGGCGGGAGGACTGAAGCTTTCTTT; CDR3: CASSDAGGGRTEAFF
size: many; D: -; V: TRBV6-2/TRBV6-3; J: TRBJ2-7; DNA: TGTGCCAGTTCGGACCCAGGCCCCTACGAGCAGTACTTC; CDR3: CASSDPGPYEQYF
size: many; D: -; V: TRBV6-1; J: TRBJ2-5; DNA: TGTGCCAGCAGTGCGGGATTTCGGGAGACCCAGTACTTC; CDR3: CASSAGFRETQYF
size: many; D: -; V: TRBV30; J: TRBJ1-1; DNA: TGTGCCTGGAGTGGGTCGCGGGTGAACACTGAAGCTTTCTTT; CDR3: CAWSGSRVNTEAFF
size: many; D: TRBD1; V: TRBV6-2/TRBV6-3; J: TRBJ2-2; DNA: TGTGCCAGCAGTACCATTCCGGGACAGGCCATTAACACCGGGGAGCTGTTTTTT; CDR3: CASSTIPGQAINTGELFF
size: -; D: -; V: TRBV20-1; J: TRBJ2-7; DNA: TGCAGTGCTAGACGGGGGGCTGTCTACGAGCAGTACTTC; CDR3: CSARRGAVYEQYF
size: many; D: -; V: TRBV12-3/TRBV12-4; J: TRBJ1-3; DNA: TGTGCCAGCAGTATCGCCTCTGGAAACACCATATATTTT; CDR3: CASSIASGNTIYF
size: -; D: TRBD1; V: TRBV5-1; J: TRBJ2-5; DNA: TGCGCCAGCAGCTCCCGGCGGGGGACAGGGGCTCAAGAGACCCAGTACTTC; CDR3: CASSSRRGTGAQETQYF
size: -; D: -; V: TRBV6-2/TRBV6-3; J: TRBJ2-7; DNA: TGTGCCAGCAGTTATTATGGGGAGCCCTACGAGCAGTCCTTC; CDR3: CASSYYGEPYEQSF
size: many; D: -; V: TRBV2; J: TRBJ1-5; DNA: TGTGCCAGCAGTGAAGGGGGTTTCGTCTCCGTATATAGCAATCAGCCCCAGCATTTT; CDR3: CASSEGGFVSVYSNQPQHF
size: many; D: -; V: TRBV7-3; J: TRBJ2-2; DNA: TGTGCCAGCAGCTCAACGGGCACCGGGGAGCTGTTTTTT; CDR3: CASSSTGTGELFF
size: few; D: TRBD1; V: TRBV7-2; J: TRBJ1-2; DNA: TGTGCCAGCAGCAGGGACAGAATTTTCTATGGCTACACCTTC; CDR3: CASSRDRIFYGYTF
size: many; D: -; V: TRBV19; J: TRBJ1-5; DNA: TGTGCCAGTAGTGAACGACACCAGCCCCAGCATTTT; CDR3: CASSERHQPQHF
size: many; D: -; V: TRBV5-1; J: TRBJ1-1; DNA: TGCGCCAGCAGTACCGACACGGCCCCGACTGAAGCTTTCTTT; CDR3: CASSTDTAPTEAFF
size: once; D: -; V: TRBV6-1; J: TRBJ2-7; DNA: TGTGCCAGCGCCTCCGGCCCTGCCTACGAGCAGTACTTC; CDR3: CASASGPAYEQYF
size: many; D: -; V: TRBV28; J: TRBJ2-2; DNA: TGTGCCAGCAGCCTACAGGAAAGGGAGCTGTTTTTT; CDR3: CASSLQERELFF